A single sample is the source of the 6 T cell receptor beta chains below, sequenced in a study of long-term antiretroviral therapy in people with HIV (dated 2022 in TCRdb). The immunoSEQ hsTCRB v3.0 assay was used at survey level resolution to sequence the TRB variable region. What TCRdb holds here is the immuneACCESS table cut down to in-frame rearrangements. Part of the clones is not present; checked against another copy, under half of the missing clones reflect an unresolved V gene, and the others are unexplained. The table for this sample lists 20,000 to 25,000 clones; around 83% of them were counted only once. 4% to 5% of the sample is held by the ten biggest clonotypes. The source was unsorted PBMCs, collected 1.3 years after starting antiretroviral therapy. The receptor source for this set is a man in his sixties with HIV.

The chain links TRBV5-1 to TRBJ1-4; possibly TRBD1 for D (5 bases). Trimming took 4 bases from V and 2 from J, leaving 12 bases between them. The germline V gene has CDR1 SGHRS and CDR2 YFSETQ. This CDR3 contains 15 residues. DNA of the CDR3: TGCGCCAGCAGCCCGCCGGCAGGGACTAATGAAAAACTGTTTTTT. This encodes CASSPPAGTNEKLFF.

The chain uses TRBV27 and TRBJ2-1; 13 bases line up with TRBD2. CDR3 length: 18 amino acids. Trimming cost V 6 bases and J 3 bases; bases outside gene matches: 11. From germline, CDR1 is MNHEY and CDR2 SMNVEV (reference sequence). The CDR3 protein is CASSRLAGGPPLYNEQFF. The CDR3 DNA reads as TGTGCCAGCAGCAGACTAGCGGGGGGCCCCCCCCTCTACAATGAGCAGTTCTTC.

The chain is built from TRBV5-6 and TRBJ2-1; D possibly corresponds to TRBD1 (5 bases). The CDR3 has 16 amino acids. V dropped 0 bases and J dropped 1 base, with 11 bases sitting between them. The germline V gene encodes CDR1 SGHDT and CDR2 YYEEEE. CDR3 in amino acids: CASSLVGQGSYNEQFF. As DNA, the CDR3 is TGTGCCAGCAGCTTGGTAGGGCAGGGTTCCTACAATGAGCAGTTCTTC.

DNA of the CDR3: TGTGCCAGCAGCTTAGGGACAGACAGCCAAGAGACCCAGTACTTC. Protein product: CASSLGTDSQETQYF. The chain couples TRBV11-3 to TRBJ2-5, with D maybe TRBD1 (6 bases). This CDR3 has 15 amino acids. The V end was cut by 1 base, the J end by 1 base, with 10 bases between. Germline-derived CDR1 and CDR2 are SGHNT and YENEEA.

This clone was detected only once. The V gene is TRBV19, the J gene TRBJ1-5; the match to TRBD1 covers 7 bases. The ends lost 0 bases at V and 0 bases at J; junction bases unmatched: 2. The CDR3 is 16 residues long. Germline assignment: CDR1 LNHDA and CDR2 SQIVND (reference sequence). The CDR3, as DNA: TGTGCCAGTAGTATAGATCCAGGGGGTAGCAATCAGCCCCAGCATTTT. It specifies CASSIDPGGSNQPQHF.

The CDR3 DNA reads as TGTGCCAGCAGCTTGGGCGCGGCTGAAGCTTTCTTT. This gives the protein CASSLGAAEAFF. This chain joins TRBV5-6 and TRBJ1-1, with D hard to call. Germline V lookup: CDR1 SGHDT, CDR2 YYEEEE. V was trimmed by 0 bases and J by 6 bases, leaving 6 bases between them. This CDR3 has 12 residues.